This TCR beta chain was obtained from a study of Ad26.COV2.S vaccination and SARS-CoV-2 variants. Notes on the study in general: Assessments of TCR breadth and depth may have underestimated the total T cell responses. Compared with placebo recipients, vaccine recipients had higher spike-specific TCR breadth.

As concerns this clone: Its cognate antigen is unknown.

Clones were sequenced by immunoSEQ multiplex PCR, and TCRdb holds only the in-frame ones, with some missing. The table records about 350,000 clones, about 92% of them present only once. V was cut by 3 bases and J by 5 bases, with 11 bases left in between. Germline V lookup: CDR1 SGDLS, CDR2 YYNGEE. This CDR3 contains 13 residues. The sequence was obtained from a human donor who had recovered from COVID-19. The starting material was peripheral blood, obtained after recovery from COVID-19. This chain connects TRBV9 to TRBJ2-5; TRBD1 might be the D (5 bases). CDR3 residues: CASSGRGEETQYF. For the CDR3, the DNA is TGTGCCAGCAGCGGTAGGGGTGAGGAGACCCAGTACTTC.